Sequencing of this T cell receptor beta chain was carried out in a study of tumor-infiltrating lymphocytes in primary liver carcinoma. Worth noting for this clonotype: A much larger clone lies a single base off, so this may be a read error.

The germline V gene has CDR1 SEHNR and CDR2 FQNEAQ (reference sequence). This CDR3 spans 15 amino acids. Between roughly 17 and 33 mg of unsorted bulk tissue served as the source from which RNA and DNA were co-extracted. Sampling of every tumor involved five separate regions. These included the tumor centre. Starting from around 500 ng of total RNA, TCR beta cDNA was produced with a primer in the constant region. The TCR beta library was amplified through three nested multiplex PCR rounds in a modified ARM-PCR procedure. Investigators reported that the first two PCR rounds, at around 10 cycles each, used TRBV1-TRBV30 forward primers with a C-beta reverse primer. In TCRdb, the multiplex PCR reads were re-called with MiXCR into one record per CDR3 protein. This sample has about 59,000 distinct CDR3 sequences, with roughly 70% found just once.

The specimen sequenced was liver tumor tissue from sampling region 2. Subset given: tumor region T2, inferior pole. This chain links TRBV7-9 with TRBJ2-1, with D possibly being TRBD1 (5 bases). The source of this sequence is a man between 40 and 49 years old with primary liver carcinoma and hepatitis B virus infection. CDR3 amino acids: CVSSLILTDYNEQFF. The DNA of the CDR3 is TGTGTCAGCAGCCTGATACTGACAGATTACAATGAGCAGTTCTTC.